This T cell receptor (beta chain) was sequenced for a study of CD8 T cells in Susac syndrome. With random hexamers, reverse transcription was performed on about 0.45 to 1 ug of RNA. TCRdb ran MiXCR on the immunoSEQ multiplex PCR reads and lists one entry per CDR3 protein. This sample has about 190,000 distinct CDR3 sequences, with 95% found just once. TEMRA cells underwent FACS enrichment and CD8+ and CD4+ T cells underwent negative isolation. Germline lookup yields CDR1 DFQATT and CDR2 SNEGSKA (reference sequence). The length of the CDR3 is 16 residues. Trimming shortened V by 2 bases and J by 2 bases, and 13 bases separated the two germline ends.

Sequenced input: CD4+ T cells from PBMCs. This clonotype originated in a human donor in good health. This chain connects TRBV20-1 to TRBJ1-6; weak D call: TRBD1 (6 bases). The CDR3 reads CSARPTGNAYNSPLHF. In DNA, the CDR3 is TGCAGTGCTAGACCAACAGGGAACGCCTATAATTCACCCCTCCACTTT.